Sequencing of this T cell receptor (beta chain) was carried out in a study of cytomegalovirus exposure and HLA in healthy donors. Whole-study findings and limits: A prior analysis recorded that most TCR beta V segments were productive about 90% or about 30% of the time. Among TCR beta chains, those listed as cytomegalovirus-associated numbered some 170.

Concerning this clone: As yet, its antigen is unknown. The sample contains more than one DNA sequence encoding this CDR3.

Germline CDR1 SGDLS, CDR2 YYNGEE. The V and J ends lost 3 bases and 1 base, in that order; junction bases with no gene match: 5. This CDR3 has 15 amino acids. Use of 60 Vbeta and 13 Jbeta primers characterized the PCR. Profiled with immunoSEQ multiplex PCR; TCRdb holds only in-frame clones, not every one. This table has about 120,000 clones, roughly 80% appearing once. The sequenced material came from PBMCs. The sequence came from a female donor in good health and CMV-seropositive. The V and J genes are TRBV9 and TRBJ2-5; 8 nucleotides agree with TRBD1. The CDR3 spells CASSARQGIQETQYF. DNA of the CDR3: TGTGCCAGCAGCGCAAGACAGGGGATCCAAGAGACCCAGTACTTC.